These 25 T cell receptor beta chains share one sample of origin, sequenced in a study of spatial heterogeneity in lung cancer. The time point denotes: sample taken at primary tumor resection. Study results and limitations: Tumor mutation count correlated with how many alpha and beta TCRs expanded intratumorally.

These TCRs are of unknown antigen specificity. In TCRdb, the 5' RACE reads were re-called with MiXCR into one record per CDR3 protein. The data contain under 5,500 distinct CDR3 sequences, approximately 12% of them seen just once; the ten biggest clones take up under 55%. The sample here was lung tumor tissue, taken at surgery. The receptors here all came from a male donor with early-stage non-small cell lung cancer.

V usage is TRBV3-1 and J usage is TRBJ2-1, with 11 bases matching TRBD2. Germline V gene data show CDR1 as LGHDT and CDR2 as YNNKEL (reference sequence). The CDR3 runs 15 residues. The J segment lost 3 bases and the V segment lost 4 bases, leaving 2 bases of the junction unmatched. The CDR3, as DNA: TGTGCCAGCAGCCCCGGGACTAGCGGCTACAATGAGCAGTTCTTC. Translating gives CASSPGTSGYNEQFF.

This clonotype was counted between two and nine times. The genes are TRBV20-1 and TRBJ2-7, with D unclear. There are 12 residues in the CDR3. Germline V gives CDR1 DFQATT, CDR2 SNEGSKA (reference sequence). The V end lost 4 bases, the J end lost 6 bases, and 13 bases lay between the germline ends. The DNA of the CDR3 is TGCAGTGCTACCCTCCGGCGCGGCGAGCAGTACGTC. Translation gives CSATLRRGEQYV.

This clonotype was detected only a few times. The CDR3: CASSLTGGTSTFF. CDR3 DNA: TGTGCCAGCAGCTTAACCGGCGGGACTAGCACGTTCTTC. V and J are TRBV7-2 and TRBJ2-1; 9 positions agree with TRBD2. The trim removed 2 bases at V and 15 bases at J, leaving 8 bases unmatched. The CDR3 spans 13 residues. Germline V gene lookup returns CDR1 SGHTA and CDR2 FQGNSA. Supplemented by reference TRBV7-2 and TRBJ2-1, the full variable domain reads GAGVSQSPSNKVTEKGKDVELRCDPISGHTALYWYRQSLGQGLEFLIYFQGNSAPDKSGLPSDRFSAERTGGSVSTLTIQRTQQEDSAVYLCASSLTGGTSTFFGPGTRLTVL.

The gene calls are TRBV29-1 and TRBJ2-1; TRBD2 aligns across 10 bases. After removal of 4 bases from V and 6 bases from J, the junction contained 6 bases not matched to a gene. This CDR3 contains 14 residues. Per the germline V gene, CDR1 is SQVTM and CDR2 is ANQGSEA. The DNA for the CDR3 is TGCAGCGTTGGGGGGACTAGCGCTCTCAATGAGCAGTTCTTC. It translates to CSVGGTSALNEQFF.

The chain uses TRBV7-2 and TRBJ1-1; D gene ambiguous. V lost 6 bases and J lost 0, with 11 bases in between. Germline CDR1 and CDR2: SGHTA and FQGNSA. This CDR3 has 14 amino acids. DNA for the CDR3: TGTGCCAGCAGATTGGGAGATCTGAACACTGAAGCTTTCTTT. It translates to CASRLGDLNTEAFF.

This clonotype was observed a handful of times. The chain combines TRBV29-1 with TRBJ2-3; 7 positions match TRBD2. CDR1 SQVTM and CDR2 ANQGSEA come from the germline V gene. This CDR3 comprises 13 residues. Losses at the gene ends were 8 bases for V and 2 bases for J; bases not matched to a gene: 7. For the CDR3, the DNA is TGCAGCCTGGGAGGGGACCCCACAGATACGCAGTATTTT. It specifies CSLGGDPTDTQYF.

This chain links TRBV12-3 or TRBV12-4 with TRBJ1-3, with D possibly TRBD1 on 5 matching bases. V was cut by 3 bases and J by 3 bases, with 9 bases left in between. The length of the CDR3 is 14 residues. CDR3 region: CASSLWGGGNTIYF. CDR3 nucleotide sequence: TGTGCCAGCAGTTTGTGGGGCGGTGGAAACACCATATATTTT.

This clonotype occurred a few times. J is TRBJ2-2 and V is TRBV5-4, with a weak D call TRBD1 (6 bases). Germline V lookup: CDR1 SGHNT, CDR2 YYREEE (reference sequence). V was cut by 3 bases and J by 2 bases, with 11 bases left in between. The CDR3 has 15 amino acids. The CDR3 region is CASSSGQRNTGELFF. The CDR3, as DNA: TGTGCCAGCAGCTCCGGACAGCGAAACACCGGGGAGCTGTTTTTT.

There are a few counts of this clonotype. The V call is TRBV30, the J call TRBJ2-1, with TRBD2 matching 10 bases. The CDR3 has 12 residues. V gave up 8 bases and J gave up 8 bases; unmatched junction bases: 6. The germline V gene has CDR1 GTSNPN and CDR2 SVGIG (reference sequence). CDR3 sequence: CAGSGGLDEQFF. The CDR3, as DNA: TGTGCCGGTAGCGGGGGGCTGGATGAGCAGTTCTTC.

Points on this clonotype: It is unclear where the CDR3 begins or ends on the DNA, so no DNA is shown, and the CDR3 is as TCRdb lists it. This chain uses TRBV10-2 with TRBJ2-7; the DNA was not used to check the table's D call, TRBD2. Germline V gene sequence: CDR1 WSHSY, CDR2 SAAADI. The CDR3 is made up of 14 amino acids, end residues included. CDR3 region: CASSGFGPGASKRV.

This clonotype was detected a few times. The gene calls are TRBV7-9 and TRBJ1-1, with no clear D. CDR1 is SEHNR and CDR2 is FQNEAQ in the germline V gene (reference sequence). Trimming took off 5 bases at V and 1 base at J, with 8 bases between the two ends. The CDR3 length is 13 residues. The DNA for the CDR3 is TGTGCCAGCAGCCGAGATCCGAACACTGAAGCTTTCTTT. Translation gives CASSRDPNTEAFF.

CDR3 in amino acids: CASSFQGHTGELFF. The CDR3 DNA is TGTGCCAGCAGTTTCCAGGGGCACACCGGGGAGCTGTTTTTT. The V call is TRBV28, the J call TRBJ2-2, with D maybe TRBD1 (6 bases). Germline CDR1 reads MDHEN; CDR2 reads SYDVKM. This CDR3 contains 14 residues. V dropped 3 bases and J dropped 3 bases, with 8 bases sitting between them.

There are a few counts of this clonotype. The rearrangement links TRBV10-3 to TRBJ2-1; TRBD2 aligns across 15 bases. V gave up 9 bases and J gave up 7 bases; unmatched junction bases: 1. Germline lookup yields CDR1 ENHRY and CDR2 SYGVKD. The CDR3 is 13 amino acids. The CDR3 DNA reads as TGTGCCATTGGACTAGCGGGAGGGAATGAGCAGTTCTTC. Translating gives CAIGLAGGNEQFF.

The genes are TRBV7-2 and TRBJ2-1, with D possibly matching TRBD1 (6 bases). With 3 bases removed from V and 0 bases from J, the gap between germline ends came to 9 bases. The CDR3 loop spans 15 amino acids. Germline values: CDR1 SGHTA, CDR2 FQGNSA. Written as DNA, the CDR3 is TGTGCCAGCAGCTTGGGCAGGGGCTCCTACAATGAGCAGTTCTTC. This gives the protein CASSLGRGSYNEQFF.

J is TRBJ2-2 and V is TRBV6-1, with 7 nucleotides matching TRBD1. The CDR3 covers 15 residues. Germline V gene lookup returns CDR1 MNHNS and CDR2 SASEGT. V lost 5 bases and J lost 1; bases outside the gene matches: 4. This chain's CDR3 is CASSPWTGNTGELFF. CDR3 DNA: TGTGCCAGCAGTCCGTGGACAGGGAACACCGGGGAGCTGTTTTTT.

CDR3 loop: CASSIGQGTTDTQYF. The DNA for the CDR3 is TGTGCCAGCAGTATAGGGCAAGGAACCACAGATACGCAGTATTTT. The V call is TRBV6-1, the J call TRBJ2-3; D uncertain. This CDR3 is 15 amino acids long. Germline CDR1 reads MNHNS; CDR2 reads SASEGT. Trimming cost V 5 bases and J 2 bases, with 14 bases left between them.

This chain links TRBV18 with TRBJ2-7; 8 positions match TRBD2. After removal of 2 bases from V and 4 bases from J, the junction contained 10 bases not matched to a gene. This CDR3 is built from 16 residues. Germline V CDR1 and CDR2: KGHSH, LQKENI. For the CDR3, the DNA is TGTGCCAGCTCACCAGGGCCTAGCGGGCCTGGTTACGAGCAGTACGTC. Translated: CASSPGPSGPGYEQYV.

The CDR3 spells CASSPNHGTGEQFF. Here the CDR3 DNA reads TGTGCCAGCAGCCCCAACCACGGGACAGGGGAGCAGTTCTTC. The rearrangement uses TRBV3-1 and TRBJ2-1; 9 positions agree with TRBD1. V lost 4 bases and J lost 10; bases outside the gene matches: 8. The germline gives CDR1 LGHDT, CDR2 YNNKEL (reference sequence). This CDR3 has 14 residues.

As to this clonotype: Possible read error: a much larger clone is one base away. This chain uses TRBV18 with TRBJ2-1, with D possibly matching TRBD2 (5 bases). CDR1 is KGHSH and CDR2 is LQKENI in the germline V gene. V was cut by 4 bases and J by 9 bases, with 10 bases left in between. This CDR3 spans 12 amino acids. Here the CDR3 DNA reads TGTGCCAGCTCACAAGACGGGATTGAGCAGTTCTTC. Protein sequence: CASSQDGIEQFF.

The chain employs TRBV6-5 and TRBJ1-2; 8 bases map to TRBD1. Germline trimming cut 6 bases from V and 0 bases from J; bases unmatched to any gene: 3. This CDR3 comprises 14 residues. Germline V lookup: CDR1 MNHEY, CDR2 SVGAGI. CDR3 protein: CASRGTGANYGYTF. Written as DNA, the CDR3 is TGTGCCAGCAGGGGGACAGGAGCTAACTATGGCTACACCTTC.

The chain has TRBV3-2 and TRBJ1-1; whether TRBD1, the table's D call, matches the DNA was not checked. TRBV3-2 is listed as a pseudogene. The CDR3 totals 16 residues. The CDR3 region is CASSHQRQGTNTEVFF. CDR3 coding DNA: TGTGCCAGCAGCCACCAAAGACAGGGAACGAACACTGAAGTTTTCTTT.

This sequence joins TRBV7-2 and TRBJ2-2; tentative D call: TRBD2 (5 bases). The V end was cut by 1 base, the J end by 6 bases, with 9 bases between. Germline CDR1 is SGHTA and CDR2 is FQGNSA. This CDR3 region has 14 residues. CDR3 bases: TGTGCCAGCAGCTTAGGCGGGTCGGCCGGGGAGCTGTTTTTT. Translating it yields CASSLGGSAGELFF.

The chain is built from TRBV3-1 and TRBJ2-3; D is unresolved. The CDR3 spans 14 residues. The V end lost 7 bases, the J end lost 3 bases, and 14 bases lay between the germline ends. In germline, CDR1 is LGHDT, CDR2 YNNKEL (reference sequence). The CDR3, as DNA: TGTGCCAGCACCACCGGCGGTGGTACAGATACGCAGTATTTT. Protein product: CASTTGGGTDTQYF.

This sequence joins TRBV14 and TRBJ2-1; possible D gene TRBD2, 5 bases. V was pared by 0 bases and J by 0 bases, with 9 bases between. The length of the CDR3 is 16 residues. The germline gives CDR1 SGHDN, CDR2 FVKESK. The CDR3 DNA reads as TGTGCCAGCAGCCAAGATAGGAGGATCTCCTACAATGAGCAGTTCTTC. Protein sequence: CASSQDRRISYNEQFF. Drawing the rest from reference TRBV14 and TRBJ2-1, the complete variable domain is EAGVTQFPSHSVIEKGQTVTLRCDPISGHDNLYWYRRVMGKEIKFLLHFVKESKQDESGMPNNRFLAERTGGTYSTLKVQPAELEDSGVYFCASSQDRRISYNEQFFGPGTRLTVL.

This clonotype is medium-sized. The chain combines TRBV12-3 or TRBV12-4 with TRBJ1-1; D is undetermined. V was pared by 3 bases and J by 1 base, with 9 bases between. The CDR3 length is 14 residues. CDR3 sequence reads: CASSLRHQNTEAFF. In nucleotides, the CDR3 is TGTGCCAGCAGTTTGAGGCACCAGAACACTGAAGCTTTCTTT.